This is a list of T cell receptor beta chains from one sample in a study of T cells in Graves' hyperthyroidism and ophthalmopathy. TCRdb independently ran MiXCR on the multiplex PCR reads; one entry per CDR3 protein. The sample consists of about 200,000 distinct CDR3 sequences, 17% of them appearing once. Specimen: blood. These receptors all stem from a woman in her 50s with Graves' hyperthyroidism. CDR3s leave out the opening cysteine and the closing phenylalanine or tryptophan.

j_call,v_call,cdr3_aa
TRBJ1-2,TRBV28,ASSLPTGTALGGYT
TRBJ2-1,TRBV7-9,ASNPTSGRSNEQF
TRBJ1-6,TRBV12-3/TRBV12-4,ASSLGGRNSPLH
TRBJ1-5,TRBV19,ASKVPGDQPQH
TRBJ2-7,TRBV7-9,ASSLTSGRNEQY
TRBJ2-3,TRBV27,ASSLSPSSPGVEGDTDTQY
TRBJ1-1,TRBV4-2,ASSQDWGRGAEAF
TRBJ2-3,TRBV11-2,ASSPGLRDTQY
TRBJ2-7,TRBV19,ASSITSGSYEQY
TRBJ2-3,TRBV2,ASSVSARGDTQY
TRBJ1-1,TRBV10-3,AISASSGSNTEAF
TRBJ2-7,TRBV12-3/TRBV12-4,ASSLGPGHEQY
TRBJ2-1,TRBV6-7,ASSYRTSGFLSSYNEQF
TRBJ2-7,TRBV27,ASSQWGLAGAIEQY
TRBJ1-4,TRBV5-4,ASSVGQLNEKLF
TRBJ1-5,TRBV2,ASRTGVPGGNQPQH
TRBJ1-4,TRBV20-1,SARDQMVGSGEKLF
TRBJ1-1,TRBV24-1,ATRGDTEAF
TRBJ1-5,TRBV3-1,ASGRGHNQPQH
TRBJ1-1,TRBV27,AIRQGMNTEAF
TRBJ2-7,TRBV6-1,ASKPDRRNSYEQY
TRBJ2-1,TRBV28,ASSPRGIEEQF
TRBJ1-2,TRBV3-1,ASSQPGTYSGYT
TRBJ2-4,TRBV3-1,ASRPGQENRVY
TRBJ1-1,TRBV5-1,ASSLDPGQTNTEAF
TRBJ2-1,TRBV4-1,ASSQETRGVDEQF
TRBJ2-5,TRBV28,ASSLRQGIGETQY
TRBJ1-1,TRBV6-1,ASSSTRATIRAF
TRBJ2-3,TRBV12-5,ASAPDRVTDTQY
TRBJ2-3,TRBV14,ASSQAGQSTDTQY
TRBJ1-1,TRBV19,ASSSEGAKTEAF
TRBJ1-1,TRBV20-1,SARDMAGGTEAF
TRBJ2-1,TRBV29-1,SADHSGTYNEQF
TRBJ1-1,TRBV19,ASSVGWATEAF
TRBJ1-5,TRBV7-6,ASSASRGADQPQH
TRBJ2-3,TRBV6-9,ASSLTAPDTQY
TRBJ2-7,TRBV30,TWSGTSGRPTDYEQY
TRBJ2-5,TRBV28,ASRNSDSETQY
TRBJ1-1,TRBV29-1,SADRGAAEAF
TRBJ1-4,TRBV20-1,SVRDTDEKLF
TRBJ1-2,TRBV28,ASSFLRDRSSLDYGYT
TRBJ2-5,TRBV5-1,ASRTEPQETQY
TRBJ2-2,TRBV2,ASKGTSGSTGELF
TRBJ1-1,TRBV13,ASSLDVDTEAF
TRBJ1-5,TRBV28,ASSPHEAQPQH
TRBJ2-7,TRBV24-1,ATSDFGTGGYEQY
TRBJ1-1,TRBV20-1,SARTAMNTEAF